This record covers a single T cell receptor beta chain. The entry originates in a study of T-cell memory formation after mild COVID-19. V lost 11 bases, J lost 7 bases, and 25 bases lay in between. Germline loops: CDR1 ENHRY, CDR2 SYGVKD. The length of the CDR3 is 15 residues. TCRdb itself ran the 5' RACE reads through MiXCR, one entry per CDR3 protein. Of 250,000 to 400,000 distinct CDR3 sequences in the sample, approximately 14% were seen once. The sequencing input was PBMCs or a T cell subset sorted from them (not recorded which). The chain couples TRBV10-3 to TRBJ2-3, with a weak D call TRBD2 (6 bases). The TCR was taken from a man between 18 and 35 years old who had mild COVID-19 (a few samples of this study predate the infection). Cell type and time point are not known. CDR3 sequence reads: CAASSASASRNTQYF. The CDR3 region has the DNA TGTGCCGCTTCGTCGGCTAGCGCGTCCCGTAATACGCAGTATTTT.